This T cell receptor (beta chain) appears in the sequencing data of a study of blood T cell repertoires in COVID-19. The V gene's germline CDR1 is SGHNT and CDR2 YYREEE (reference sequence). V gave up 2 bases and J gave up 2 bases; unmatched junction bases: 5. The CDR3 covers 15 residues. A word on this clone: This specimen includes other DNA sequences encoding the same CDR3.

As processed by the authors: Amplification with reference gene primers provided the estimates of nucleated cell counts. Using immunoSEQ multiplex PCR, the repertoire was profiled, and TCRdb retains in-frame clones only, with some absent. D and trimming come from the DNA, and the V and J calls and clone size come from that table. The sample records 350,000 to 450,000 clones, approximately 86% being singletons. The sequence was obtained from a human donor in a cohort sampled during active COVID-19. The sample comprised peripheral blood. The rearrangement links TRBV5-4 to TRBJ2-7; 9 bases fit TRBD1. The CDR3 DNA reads TGTGCCAGCAGCTTAGGGGGACAGGGACCCTACGAGCAGTACTTC. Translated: CASSLGGQGPYEQYF.